This record concerns one T cell receptor (beta chain) sequence. This clone occurred once. The clone's antigen remains unknown. Base qualities were left out, and no much larger clone turns up one base away. To prepare the library, the immunoSEQ multiplex PCR assay was applied. TCRdb obtained this table from immuneACCESS and retained in-frame rearrangements with V and J assigned. These tables miss some clones; where compared with another copy, unresolved V genes account for less than half of the shortfall, and the remainder is unexplained. Across this sample there are 100,000 to 120,000 clones, with 85% to 90% seen only once. Roughly 3.7% of the sample is taken by the ten largest. This sample is drawn from a study of control samples from healthy donors and cancer patients (TCRdb year 2020). From a lookup of the germline V gene, CDR1 and CDR2 are KGHSH and LQKENI. From cysteine to phenylalanine, the CDR3 is 17 amino acids long. Left in the record is the CDR3 DNA by itself, 51 bases read in frame from the first base. The germline ends are 21 bases apart after V is trimmed by 3 bases and J by 4 bases.

This clonotype was sampled from a woman aged 60-75 years with lung cancer. What was sequenced was PBMCs. In this chain, TRBV18 is recombined with TRBJ1-2; a tentative D call is TRBD1 (6 bases match). CDR3 sequence: CASSPISDQGSGYGYTF. The bases are TGTGCCAGCTCACCCATTTCAGATCAGGGGTCGGGCTATGGCTACACCTTC.